A single sample gave rise to the 32 T cell receptor beta chains below, sequenced in a study of blood T cell repertoires in COVID-19. Assay used: immunoSEQ multiplex PCR; TCRdb lists only in-frame clones, some missing. The data show around 280,000 clones, around nine tenths seen once. Sequencing was performed on PBMCs or T cells enriched from blood (not recorded which). These receptors were taken from a woman aged 40 to 49 who had recovered from COVID-19.

This sequence joins TRBV6-5 and TRBJ1-1, with TRBD1 identical over 7 bases. Germline CDR1 and CDR2: MNHEY and SVGAGI. Trimming removed 8 bases from V and 4 bases from J; junction bases left unmatched: 13. The CDR3 runs 15 residues. The CDR3 nucleotides are TGTGCCAGCTGTATGGCAGGGGGTTTGGCCACTGAAGCTTTCTTT. Amino acids: CASCMAGGLATEAFF.

The chain is built from TRBV2 and TRBJ1-6, with 7 bases lining up with TRBD1. This CDR3 comprises 15 residues. J gave up 7 bases and V 5 bases, and 8 bases lay outside the gene matches. Germline V CDR1 and CDR2: SNHLY, FYNNEI. In nucleotides, the CDR3 is TGTGCCAGCAGTCCAACGGGACAGCAAAATTCACCCCTCCACTTT. As protein: CASSPTGQQNSPLHF.

The chain joins TRBV5-4 to TRBJ2-5; weak D call: TRBD2 (5 bases). Trimming pared 0 bases from V and 2 bases from J, leaving 8 bases between. Germline CDR1 SGHNT, CDR2 YYREEE (reference sequence). The CDR3 contains 14 residues. The CDR3 reads CASSLEAGQETQYF. The CDR3 DNA sequence: TGTGCCAGCAGCTTGGAGGCGGGTCAAGAGACCCAGTACTTC. The full variable domain, rest sourced from reference TRBV5-4 and TRBJ2-5, is ETGVTQSPTHLIKTRGQQVTLRCSSQSGHNTVSWYQQALGQGPQFIFQYYREEENGRGNFPPRFSGLQFPNYSSELNVNALELDDSALYLCASSLEAGQETQYFGPGTRLLVL.

The CDR3 DNA sequence: TGTGCCACCAGCCGTCTGACGAGACAGACCGGGGAGCTGTTTTTT. Translation gives CATSRLTRQTGELFF. This chain joins TRBV15 and TRBJ2-2, with D maybe TRBD1 (5 bases). CDR1 is LNHNV, CDR2 YYDKDF, per germline (reference sequence). V shed 5 bases and J shed 5 bases, with 15 bases lying between them. The CDR3 spans 15 residues.

This clone was counted ten times or more. The rearrangement uses TRBV2 and TRBJ2-3, with 9 bases identical to TRBD1. V shed 8 bases and J 1 base; nucleotides not matched to a gene: 7. The CDR3 spans 15 residues. In germline, CDR1 is SNHLY, CDR2 FYNNEI. CDR3: CASGQGRTGTDTQYF. CDR3 DNA: TGTGCCAGCGGACAGGGGAGAACCGGCACAGATACGCAGTATTTT.

The chain recombines TRBV6-4 with TRBJ1-2, with 7 bases matching TRBD1. V shed 7 bases, J shed 2 bases, and the junction held 4 bases outside the gene matches. The CDR3 has 13 residues. Germline CDR1 is MRHNA and CDR2 is SNTAGT. This CDR3 reads CASNTGENYGYTF. CDR3 bases: TGTGCCAGCAACACAGGGGAAAACTATGGCTACACCTTC.

V gene TRBV15 combines with J gene TRBJ1-4; 10 bases match TRBD1. CDR1 is LNHNV, CDR2 YYDKDF, per germline (reference sequence). V was clipped by 1 base and J by 6 bases; unmatched bases: 2. This CDR3 region has 15 residues. CDR3 residues: CATSRVGTGDEKLFF. Written as DNA, the CDR3 is TGTGCCACCAGCAGAGTGGGGACAGGGGATGAAAAACTGTTTTTT.

The chain combines TRBV5-1 with TRBJ2-3; tentative D call: TRBD1 (5 bases). Germline CDR1 reads SGHRS; CDR2 reads YFSETQ. The CDR3 contains 16 residues. V lost 0 bases, J lost 0 bases, and 11 bases lay in between. CDR3 loop: CASSLELTASTDTQYF. The CDR3 coding sequence is TGCGCCAGCAGCTTGGAGTTGACAGCTAGCACAGATACGCAGTATTTT.

In this sample, this clone turned up once. The chain has TRBV19 and TRBJ1-1; TRBD1 agrees at 10 bases. The CDR3 has 17 residues. Germline assignment: CDR1 LNHDA and CDR2 SQIVND (reference sequence). Germline trimming cut 5 bases from V and 9 bases from J; bases unmatched to any gene: 18. CDR3 residues: CASSFLPHGQGGIKAFF. The DNA for the CDR3 is TGTGCCAGTAGTTTCTTGCCCCACGGACAGGGGGGGATAAAAGCTTTCTTT.

This sequence joins TRBV18 and TRBJ1-5, with 8 bases fitting TRBD1. This CDR3 has 15 residues. From germline, CDR1 is KGHSH and CDR2 LQKENI. V trimming: 5 bases; J trimming: 7 bases; junction bases outside the gene matches: 10. In nucleotides, the CDR3 is TGTGCCAGCTCAGCGACAGGGGAAGTCGGGCAGCCCCAGCATTTT. Protein sequence: CASSATGEVGQPQHF.

V usage is TRBV4-2 and J usage is TRBJ2-1; TRBD2 matches 7 bases. Germline V gives CDR1 LGHNA, CDR2 YNFKEQ. The J segment lost 5 bases and the V segment lost 4 bases, leaving 11 bases of the junction unmatched. The CDR3 runs 16 residues. The CDR3 DNA follows: TGTGCCAGCAGCCCCCGACCGGGAGGTAGGAACAATGAGCAGTTCTTC. Protein sequence: CASSPRPGGRNNEQFF.

The V and J genes are TRBV2 and TRBJ1-1, with D unresolved. The CDR3 consists of 13 residues. Trimming shortened V by 7 bases and J by 0 bases, and 9 bases separated the two germline ends. Per the germline V gene, CDR1 is SNHLY and CDR2 is FYNNEI. CDR3 region: CASTNSLNTEAFF. CDR3 DNA sequence: TGTGCCAGCACGAACAGCTTGAACACTGAAGCTTTCTTT.

This clone has a single count. CDR3 DNA sequence: TGTGCCACCGCACGGACACGCTGGTGGCCCCAGCATTTT. It is translated as CATARTRWWPQHF. The V gene is TRBV15, the J gene TRBJ1-5; a possible D gene is TRBD1 (5 bases). The CDR3 sequence is 13 residues long. V gave up 8 bases and J gave up 9 bases, with 17 bases separating them. CDR1 LNHNV and CDR2 YYDKDF come from the germline V gene (reference sequence).

This clone was seen a few times. The chain carries TRBV11-2 and TRBJ1-2; TRBD1 matches 9 bases. J lost 5 bases, V lost 0 bases, and 7 bases had no gene match. The germline gives CDR1 SGHAT, CDR2 FQNNGV. The CDR3 is 16 amino acids. CDR3 amino acids: CASSLDSGTGPYGYTF. Here the CDR3 DNA reads TGTGCCAGCAGCTTAGACTCCGGGACAGGGCCATATGGCTACACCTTC.

The rearrangement uses TRBV5-1 and TRBJ2-5; TRBD2 matches at 11 bases. Germline loops: CDR1 SGHRS, CDR2 YFSETQ. The V and J ends lost 2 bases and 0 bases, in that order; junction bases with no gene match: 3. CDR3 length: 16 residues. The CDR3 protein is CASSFTSGGNQETQYF. In DNA, the CDR3 is TGCGCCAGCAGCTTCACTAGCGGGGGAAACCAAGAGACCCAGTACTTC.

This chain connects TRBV11-2 to TRBJ2-5; 9 bases map to TRBD2. The CDR3 has 14 residues. The junction had 8 bases not matched to a gene; V was cut back by 5 bases and J by 7 bases. Germline V gene lookup returns CDR1 SGHAT and CDR2 FQNNGV. CDR3 nucleotide sequence: TGTGCCAGCAGCCCGAGGAGCGGGGGGTGGACCCAGTACTTC. It yields the protein CASSPRSGGWTQYF. Complete variable domain (other parts from reference TRBV11-2 and TRBJ2-5): EAGVAQSPRYKIIEKRQSVAFWCNPISGHATLYWYQQILGQGPKLLIQFQNNGVVDDSQLPKDRFSAERLKGVDSTLKIQPAKLEDSAVYLCASSPRSGGWTQYFGPGTRLLVL.

The chain carries TRBV6-5 and TRBJ2-1, with 8 positions matching TRBD2. The V and J ends lost 6 bases and 8 bases, in that order; junction bases with no gene match: 12. The CDR3 has 15 amino acids. Germline-derived CDR1 and CDR2 are MNHEY and SVGAGI. CDR3 residues: CASSSPSGRTYEQFF. CDR3 coding DNA: TGTGCCAGCAGCTCACCCAGCGGGAGAACCTATGAGCAGTTCTTC.

V gene TRBV7-9 combines with J gene TRBJ2-1; 10 nucleotides agree with TRBD2. CDR1 and CDR2 from the germline V gene are SEHNR and FQNEAQ (reference sequence). The CDR3 is made up of 15 amino acids. The trim removed 9 bases at V and 2 bases at J, leaving 7 bases unmatched. The CDR3 coding sequence is TGTGCCAGTAGCAGGGGGACTAGCGCCTACAATGAGCAGTTCTTC. Its protein product is CASSRGTSAYNEQFF.

This clone was counted a few times. V usage is TRBV7-2 and J usage is TRBJ2-1; 16 bases fit TRBD2. J lost 7 bases, V lost 5 bases, and 2 bases had no gene match. The CDR3 has 15 residues. Germline lookup yields CDR1 SGHTA and CDR2 FQGNSA. The DNA of the CDR3 is TGTGCCAGCAGCCAGGGACTAGCGGGAGGGAATGAGCAGTTCTTC. It encodes CASSQGLAGGNEQFF.

This rearrangement joins TRBV5-1 to TRBJ1-1; 7 nucleotides align to TRBD1. Germline V gene data show CDR1 as SGHRS and CDR2 as YFSETQ. The trim removed 0 bases at V and 4 bases at J, leaving 3 bases unmatched. The CDR3 sequence is 14 residues long. This CDR3 is CASSLGGGPTEAFF. The CDR3 region has the DNA TGCGCCAGCAGCTTGGGAGGGGGCCCCACTGAAGCTTTCTTT.

The chain uses TRBV7-9 and TRBJ1-1, with TRBD1 matching over 7 bases. V trimming: 5 bases; J trimming: 8 bases; junction bases outside the gene matches: 5. CDR1 is SEHNR and CDR2 is FQNEAQ in the germline V gene (reference sequence). The CDR3 is 12 amino acids. For the CDR3, the DNA is TGTGCCAGCAGCCACTCGACAGGGGAAGCTTTCTTT. Its protein is CASSHSTGEAFF.

This chain uses TRBV7-9 with TRBJ1-5, with D hard to call. The CDR3 totals 12 residues. Between the trimmed V and J ends, which lost 9 bases and 4 bases, there was a span of 10 bases. The germline gives CDR1 SEHNR, CDR2 FQNEAQ (reference sequence). CDR3 protein: CASEDGNQPQHF. CDR3 sequence (DNA): TGTGCCAGTGAAGACGGGAATCAGCCCCAGCATTTT.

This sequence joins TRBV7-2 and TRBJ2-3; D is ambiguous. The CDR3 is 14 amino acids. Per the germline V gene, CDR1 is SGHTA and CDR2 is FQGNSA. V lost 0 bases to trimming and J lost 5 bases, with 9 bases between them. CDR3 amino acids: CASSLARGVDTQYF. The CDR3 DNA sequence: TGTGCCAGCAGCTTAGCGCGAGGTGTAGATACGCAGTATTTT.

The rearrangement links TRBV11-2 to TRBJ2-2, with TRBD2 identical over 13 bases. The CDR3 sequence is 19 residues long. Trimming at V came to 4 bases and at J to 4 bases, leaving 12 bases not matched to a gene. The germline CDR1 and CDR2 sequences are SGHAT and FQNNGV. The CDR3 reads CASSSRRLAGGGSTGELFF. The CDR3 coding sequence is TGTGCCAGCAGCTCCCGGCGACTAGCGGGAGGAGGTTCCACCGGGGAGCTGTTTTTT. The complete variable domain, with remaining parts taken from reference TRBV11-2 and TRBJ2-2, reads EAGVAQSPRYKIIEKRQSVAFWCNPISGHATLYWYQQILGQGPKLLIQFQNNGVVDDSQLPKDRFSAERLKGVDSTLKIQPAKLEDSAVYLCASSSRRLAGGGSTGELFFGEGSRLTVL.

The chain joins TRBV30 to TRBJ1-2, with a weak D call TRBD1 (5 bases). Between the trimmed V and J ends, which lost 4 bases and 0 bases, there was a span of 9 bases. This CDR3 has 13 residues. Germline lookup yields CDR1 GTSNPN and CDR2 SVGIG (reference sequence). The CDR3 region has the DNA TGTGCCTGGACCAAGACAGCTAACTATGGCTACACCTTC. Amino acids: CAWTKTANYGYTF. Based on the CDR3 plus reference TRBV30 and TRBJ1-2, the full variable domain is SQTIHQWPATLVQPVGSPLSLECTVEGTSNPNLYWYRQAAGRGLQLLFYSVGIGQISSEVPQNLSASRPQDRQFILSSKKLLLSDSGFYLCAWTKTANYGYTFGSGTRLTVV.

The chain uses TRBV11-3 and TRBJ2-1, with TRBD2 identical over 9 bases. The CDR3 is 17 residues long. The germline V gene has CDR1 SGHNT and CDR2 YENEEA. V lost 6 bases, J lost 9 bases, and 18 bases stayed unmatched. The CDR3 is CASSRATSGFGVGEQFF. CDR3 in DNA: TGTGCCAGCAGTAGAGCAACTAGCGGGTTTGGTGTGGGTGAGCAGTTCTTC. Variable domain in full (rest from reference TRBV11-3 and TRBJ2-1): EAGVVQSPRYKIIEKKQPVAFWCNPISGHNTLYWYLQNLGQGPELLIRYENEEAVDDSQLPKDRFSAERLKGVDSTLKIQPAELGDSAVYLCASSRATSGFGVGEQFFGPGTRLTVL.

The genes are TRBV3-1 (or the pseudogene TRBV3-2) and TRBJ2-7; 10 positions match TRBD1. J lost 5 bases, V lost 6 bases, and 4 bases had no gene match. This CDR3 has 13 amino acids. Germline V gene lookup returns CDR1 LGHDT and CDR2 YNNKEL (reference sequence). The CDR3 sequence is CASSRQGAHEQYF. CDR3 DNA sequence: TGTGCCAGCAGTCGACAGGGGGCCCACGAGCAGTACTTC.

V usage is TRBV7-2 and J usage is TRBJ2-2; 10 bases agree with TRBD2. The CDR3 totals 16 residues. CDR1 SGHTA and CDR2 FQGNSA come from the germline V gene. V dropped 0 bases and J dropped 7; count of bases not matched to a gene: 5. The CDR3 nucleotides are TGTGCCAGCAGCTTAGCTGCCCCTAGCGGGAGCGGGGAGCTGTTTTTT. Translated, it gives CASSLAAPSGSGELFF.

With regard to this clone: At one of its ends the junction is not consistent with the germline gene, which may arise from a read error. The genes are TRBV5-5 and TRBJ2-5; tentative D call: TRBD1 (7 bases). This CDR3 comprises 14 residues. Germline V gene lookup returns CDR1 SGHKS and CDR2 YYEKEE (reference sequence). CDR3 nucleotides: TGTGCCAGCAGCTTCATAGACCGGGCAGGGGGGCCCAACTTC. The encoded protein is CASSFIDRAGGPNF.

The chain uses TRBV20-1 and TRBJ2-1, with TRBD2 identical over 8 bases. Trimming took 4 bases from V and 4 from J; bases not matched to a gene: 6. Germline V gives CDR1 DFQATT, CDR2 SNEGSKA (reference sequence). This CDR3 spans 14 amino acids. The CDR3 DNA reads TGCAGTGCTAATGAGCGGGAGTCATACAATGAGCAGTTCTTC. Protein product: CSANERESYNEQFF.

This clone was seen a handful of times. The same CDR3 arises from other DNA sequences in this sample as well. The chain carries TRBV5-1 and TRBJ2-7; D is uncertain. The CDR3 runs to 11 residues. Trimming cost V 3 bases and J 1 base, with 2 bases left between them. The germline V gene encodes CDR1 SGHRS and CDR2 YFSETQ. The DNA for the CDR3 is TGCGCCAGCAGCTCATCCTACGAGCAGTACTTC. It codes for CASSSSYEQYF.

CDR3 DNA: TGCGCCAGCAGTCCTAAAATGGACAGGGAGCAGTTCTTC. This translates into CASSPKMDREQFF. J is TRBJ2-1 and V is TRBV10-1; 7 bases agree with TRBD1. V dropped 5 bases and J dropped 10; count of bases not matched to a gene: 8. This CDR3 spans 13 amino acids. CDR1 is WNHNN and CDR2 is SYGVQD in the germline V gene (reference sequence).